This TCR beta chain derives from a study of blood T cell repertoires in COVID-19. The wider study: Collection of acute and convalescent COVID-19 samples took place in the United States, Italy and Spain. In each case, the material was cDNA or gDNA derived from T cells, B-cell-depleted T cells, or PBMCs.

Germline assignment: CDR1 SGDLS and CDR2 YYNGEE. The CDR3 has 15 amino acids. The V gene end was trimmed by 0 bases and the J gene end by 3 bases; junction bases not matched to a gene: 3. Per the original methods: Reference gene primer amplification in the assay estimated nucleated cell counts. The method was immunoSEQ multiplex PCR; TCRdb's version includes in-frame clones alone and lacks a portion of them. V, J and clone size were drawn from that table, and D and trimming were deduced from the DNA. The sample yields 90,000 to 120,000 clones, approximately 85% seen once. The J gene is TRBJ1-5, the V gene TRBV9, with 7 bases identical to TRBD1. The sequence came from a man aged 60 to 69 with acute or convalescent COVID-19. The source material was peripheral blood. CDR3 sequence reads: CASSVDTGVNQPQHF. The DNA for the CDR3 is TGTGCCAGCAGCGTAGATACAGGGGTCAATCAGCCCCAGCATTTT.